This is a list of T cell receptor beta chains from one sample in a study of blood T cell repertoires in COVID-19. The data were produced by immunoSEQ multiplex PCR, yet TCRdb's version contains in-frame clones alone and is incomplete. This table has just under 300,000 clones, roughly 86% appearing once. The source material was peripheral blood. Receptor source: a man aged 70 or older with acute or convalescent COVID-19. Both conserved end residues are part of each CDR3. The order of the fields is J gene, D gene, V gene, CDR3 protein, CDR3 DNA. D genes are given only for firm matches.

J: TRBJ1-6; D: TRBD1; V: TRBV10-3; CDR3: CAISEGGQYNSPLHF; DNA: TGTGCCATCAGTGAGGGGGGACAGTATAATTCACCCCTCCACTTT
J: TRBJ2-2; D: TRBD2; V: TRBV27; CDR3: CASRIAGHTGELFF; DNA: TGTGCCAGCAGGATAGCGGGACACACCGGGGAGCTGTTTTTT
J: TRBJ2-5; D: -; V: TRBV3-1/TRBV3-2; CDR3: CASSRTDARETQYF; DNA: TGTGCCAGCAGCCGGACAGACGCGCGGGAGACCCAGTACTTC
J: TRBJ1-3; D: -; V: TRBV15; CDR3: CATSRDPTGVTNTIYF; DNA: TGTGCCACCAGCAGAGACCCCACGGGGGTTACAAACACCATATATTTT
J: TRBJ2-2; D: TRBD1; V: TRBV18; CDR3: CASSPGQGVSTGELFF; DNA: TGTGCCAGCTCACCAGGACAGGGGGTTTCCACCGGGGAGCTGTTTTTT
J: TRBJ1-1; D: -; V: TRBV4-3; CDR3: CASSQELGYTEAFF; DNA: TGCGCCAGCAGCCAAGAATTGGGCTACACTGAAGCTTTCTTT
J: TRBJ1-2; D: TRBD1; V: TRBV19; CDR3: CASSQLLQGQGGFNYGYTF; DNA: TGTGCCAGTAGCCAACTCCTCCAGGGACAGGGTGGTTTCAACTATGGCTACACCTTC
J: TRBJ1-2; D: TRBD1; V: TRBV29-1; CDR3: CSVMDRGGLNYGYTF; DNA: TGCAGCGTCATGGACAGGGGGGGATTAAACTATGGCTACACCTTC
J: TRBJ2-1; D: -; V: TRBV12-3/TRBV12-4; CDR3: CASTRDTNNEQFF; DNA: TGTGCCAGCACCCGGGACACCAACAATGAGCAGTTCTTC
J: TRBJ1-4; D: -; V: TRBV28; CDR3: CASRTGNEKLFF; DNA: TGTGCCAGCAGAACCGGGAATGAAAAACTGTTTTTT